The 16 T cell receptor beta chains below come from one sample, sequenced in a study of OX40 agonist ivuxolimab in advanced cancers. Assay: immunoSEQ multiplex PCR; the TCRdb copy retains only in-frame clones and omits some. Of some 67,000 clones listed, around 79% are singletons. The sequences come from CD4+ or CD8+ T cells sorted from blood, collected in a trial of the OX40 agonist ivuxolimab. The receptor source for this set is an adult with an advanced solid tumor such as melanoma, head and neck, liver or kidney cancer.

The chain recombines TRBV5-1 with TRBJ1-6; 9 nucleotides agree with TRBD1. In germline, CDR1 is SGHRS, CDR2 YFSETQ. The CDR3 sequence is 15 residues long. J gave up 10 bases and V 0 bases, and 5 bases lay outside the gene matches. CDR3 coding DNA: TGCGCCAGCAGCTTGGAAGGGACAGGGTTATCACCCCTCCACTTT. This codes for CASSLEGTGLSPLHF.

The rearrangement joins TRBV28 to TRBJ2-3; 11 bases are shared with TRBD2. From germline, CDR1 is MDHEN and CDR2 SYDVKM. Trimming cost V 9 bases and J 6 bases; bases outside gene matches: 14. The CDR3 sequence is 16 residues long. The CDR3 DNA sequence: TGTGCCAGTAACCCCGCGGGTAGCGGGGGGGTTGATACGCAGTATTTT. Its translation: CASNPAGSGGVDTQYF. Complete variable domain (other parts from reference TRBV28 and TRBJ2-3): DVKVTQSSRYLVKRTGEKVFLECVQDMDHENMFWYRQDPGLGLRLIYFSYDVKMKEKGDIPEGYSVSREKKERFSLILESASTNQTSMYLCASNPAGSGGVDTQYFGPGTRLTVL.

The chain uses TRBV7-2 and TRBJ2-7; D is perhaps TRBD1 (6 bases). Germline CDR1 reads SGHTA; CDR2 reads FQGNSA. V lost 4 bases to trimming and J lost 0 bases, with 13 bases between them. The CDR3 extends over 15 amino acids. CDR3 residues: CASSSQQGTSYEQYF. CDR3 DNA sequence: TGTGCCAGCAGCTCCCAACAGGGTACCTCCTACGAGCAGTACTTC. Full variable domain (missing parts from reference TRBV7-2 and TRBJ2-7): GAGVSQSPSNKVTEKGKDVELRCDPISGHTALYWYRQSLGQGLEFLIYFQGNSAPDKSGLPSDRFSAERTGGSVSTLTIQRTQQEDSAVYLCASSSQQGTSYEQYFGPGTRLTVT.

J is TRBJ1-1 and V is TRBV6-4, with D perhaps matching TRBD1 (6 bases). This CDR3 region has 15 residues. Germline V lookup: CDR1 MRHNA, CDR2 SNTAGT. Between the trimmed V and J ends, which lost 0 bases and 4 bases, there was a span of 12 bases. CDR3 region: CASSDSWGGGTEAFF. For the CDR3, the DNA is TGTGCCAGCAGTGACTCTTGGGGAGGGGGCACTGAAGCTTTCTTT.

This chain links TRBV27 with TRBJ2-1; D unclear. The CDR3 runs 14 residues. The V gene lost 1 base and the J gene lost 5 bases, with 9 bases spanning the gap. In germline, CDR1 is MNHEY, CDR2 SMNVEV (reference sequence). The CDR3 DNA follows: TGTGCCAGCAGTTTATACGGACGGAACAATGAGCAGTTCTTC. Translation: CASSLYGRNNEQFF.

The chain joins TRBV28 to TRBJ2-1; 7 nucleotides agree with TRBD2. The V gene end was trimmed by 6 bases and the J gene end by 9 bases; junction bases not matched to a gene: 8. Germline V lookup: CDR1 MDHEN, CDR2 SYDVKM. CDR3 length: 13 residues. In DNA form, the CDR3 reads TGTGCCAGCAGGACCCGGACTAGTGGTGAGCAGTTCTTC. Translating it yields CASRTRTSGEQFF.

The rearrangement uses TRBV19 and TRBJ1-1; D remains unclear. The V gene's germline CDR1 is LNHDA and CDR2 SQIVND (reference sequence). CDR3 size: 12 residues. Trimming shortened V by 3 bases and J by 8 bases, and 10 bases separated the two germline ends. Written as DNA, the CDR3 is TGTGCCAGTAGTATTGCCGGTGGCGAAGCTTTCTTT. Protein sequence: CASSIAGGEAFF.

The chain links TRBV27 to TRBJ2-7, with 12 bases aligning to TRBD2. Germline V gives CDR1 MNHEY, CDR2 SMNVEV (reference sequence). This CDR3 is 15 amino acids long. V was pared by 2 bases and J by 3 bases, with 2 bases of the junction left unmatched. The CDR3 sequence is CASSLQTSGSYEQYF. Written as DNA, the CDR3 is TGTGCCAGCAGTTTACAGACTAGCGGGAGCTACGAGCAGTACTTC.

This CDR3 reads CASSLWGAGTEAFF. In DNA, the CDR3 is TGTGCCAGCAGCTTGTGGGGGGCTGGCACTGAAGCTTTCTTT. The chain has TRBV5-4 and TRBJ1-1; a possible D gene is TRBD1 (6 bases). The CDR3 length is 14 residues. CDR1 SGHNT and CDR2 YYREEE come from the germline V gene (reference sequence). The V and J ends lost 1 base and 4 bases respectively, with 11 bases between them.

The gene calls are TRBV9 and TRBJ1-1, with 10 bases identical to TRBD1. This CDR3 region has 13 residues. Unmatched junction bases numbered 5, after V lost 4 bases and J lost 8 bases. Germline V gives CDR1 SGDLS, CDR2 YYNGEE. CDR3 protein: CASSYRDRGEAFF. CDR3 DNA: TGTGCCAGCAGCTACAGGGACAGGGGAGAAGCTTTCTTT.

Concerning this clone: One end of the junction fails to match germline, which may point to a read error. This chain joins TRBV7-9 and TRBJ2-1, with 8 bases identical to TRBD2. Germline assignment: CDR1 SEHNR and CDR2 FQNEAQ (reference sequence). The CDR3 is 14 amino acids. This chain's CDR3 is CASSVAGRTHEQFF. CDR3 in DNA: TGTGCCAGCAGCGTAGCGGGACGGACCCATGAGCAGTTCTTC.

Comment on this clone: An end of the junction differs from the germline gene, which may be a read error. The sample contains more than one DNA sequence encoding this CDR3. V and J are TRBV19 and TRBJ1-1; 8 bases are shared with TRBD1. The CDR3 extends over 16 amino acids. Germline V lookup: CDR1 LNHDA, CDR2 SQIVND (reference sequence). This CDR3 reads CASSIPRTGPNTEAFF. The CDR3 nucleotides are TGCGCCAGTAGTATCCCCCGGACAGGGCCGAACACTGAAGCTTTCTTT.

This clone has a single count. The chain has TRBV5-5 and TRBJ2-7; possibly TRBD1 or TRBD2 for D (5 bases each). This CDR3 is built from 15 residues. Looked up from germline, CDR1 is SGHKS and CDR2 is YYEKEE (reference sequence). V lost 4 bases and J 3 bases, leaving 17 bases between the germline ends. The CDR3 DNA sequence: TGTGCCAGCAGCCACCGGGACCAACCGCTCTACGAGCAGTACGTC. It encodes CASSHRDQPLYEQYV.

This chain joins TRBV27 and TRBJ1-3; D remains ambiguous. Between the trimmed V and J ends, which lost 6 bases and 2 bases, there was a span of 17 bases. The germline V gene encodes CDR1 MNHEY and CDR2 SMNVEV (reference sequence). This CDR3 has 16 amino acids. CDR3 sequence (DNA): TGTGCCAGCAGCCGAAGCGAGTACGAGGCTGGAAACACCATATATTTT. Translating gives CASSRSEYEAGNTIYF.

The chain couples TRBV6-5 to TRBJ2-7; D perhaps matches TRBD2 (7 bases). CDR1 is MNHEY, CDR2 SVGAGI, per germline. The CDR3 spans 12 residues. Trimming cost V 8 bases and J 2 bases, with 10 bases left between them. CDR3 loop: CASGGGPYEQYV. The DNA of the CDR3 is TGTGCCAGCGGGGGGGGGCCCTACGAGCAGTACGTC.

The rearrangement joins TRBV18 to TRBJ2-7; 9 nucleotides agree with TRBD1. The trim removed 0 bases at V and 2 bases at J, leaving 5 bases unmatched. The CDR3 length is 16 residues. The V gene's germline CDR1 is KGHSH and CDR2 LQKENI. CDR3 nucleotide sequence: TGTGCCAGCTCACCACCTATGGGACAGGGCACCTACGAGCAGTACTTC. Protein product: CASSPPMGQGTYEQYF.